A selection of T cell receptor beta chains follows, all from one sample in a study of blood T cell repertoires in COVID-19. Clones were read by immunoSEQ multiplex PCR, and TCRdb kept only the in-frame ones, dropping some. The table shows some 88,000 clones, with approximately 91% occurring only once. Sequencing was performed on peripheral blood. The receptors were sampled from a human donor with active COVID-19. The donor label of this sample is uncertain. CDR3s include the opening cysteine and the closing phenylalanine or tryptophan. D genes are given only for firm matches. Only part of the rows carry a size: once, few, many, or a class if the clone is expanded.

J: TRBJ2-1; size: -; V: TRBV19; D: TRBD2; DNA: TGTGCCAGTAGTGCTAATAGCGGGGGGGGGTCCCAGCAGTTCTTC; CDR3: CASSANSGGGSQQFF
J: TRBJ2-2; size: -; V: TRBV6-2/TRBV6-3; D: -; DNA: TGTGCCAGCAGTCCAGGAGAGGGGGACACCGGGGAGCTGTTTTTT; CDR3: CASSPGEGDTGELFF
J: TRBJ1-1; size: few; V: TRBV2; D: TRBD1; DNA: TGTGCCAGCACCTGGACAGGAGTGAACACTGAAGCTTTCTTT; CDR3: CASTWTGVNTEAFF
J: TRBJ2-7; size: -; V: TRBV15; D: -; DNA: TGTGCCACCAGCGACAGGGAGGAGGACGAGCAGTACTTC; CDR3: CATSDREEDEQYF
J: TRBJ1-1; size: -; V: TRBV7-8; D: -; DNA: TGTGCCAGCAGCTTACGAGACAGACACACTGAAGCTTTCTTT; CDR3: CASSLRDRHTEAFF
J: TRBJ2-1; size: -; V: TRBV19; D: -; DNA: TGTGCCAGTAGTATCGCGGCTAGACGGGGCAATGAGCAGTTCTTC; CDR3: CASSIAARRGNEQFF
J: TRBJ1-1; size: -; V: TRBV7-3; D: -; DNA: TGTGCCAGCAGCTTAACACCAGGCAGAGAAGCTTTCTTT; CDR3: CASSLTPGREAFF
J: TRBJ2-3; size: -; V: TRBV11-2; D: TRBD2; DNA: TGTGCCAGCAGCTTAGGCGGACTAGCAAGAGATACGCAGTATTTT; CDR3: CASSLGGLARDTQYF
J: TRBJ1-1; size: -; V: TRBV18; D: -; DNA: TGTGCCAGCTCACCAATGACGGTCGGACTCACTGAAGCTTTCTTT; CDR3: CASSPMTVGLTEAFF
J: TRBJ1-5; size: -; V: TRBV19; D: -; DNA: TGTGCCAGTAGTGCCCAGGGTTATAGCAATCAGCCCCAGCATTTT; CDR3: CASSAQGYSNQPQHF
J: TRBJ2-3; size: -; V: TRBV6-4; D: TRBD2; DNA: TGTGCCAGCAGTGACGGCGGGGGGGCAGCAGATACGCAGTATTTT; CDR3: CASSDGGGAADTQYF
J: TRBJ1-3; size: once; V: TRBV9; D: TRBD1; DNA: TGTGCCAGCAGAGCCGGGACAGGGGGCGCTGGAAACACCATATATTTT; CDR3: CASRAGTGGAGNTIYF
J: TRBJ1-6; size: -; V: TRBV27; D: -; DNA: TGTGCCAGCAGTTTAGGGGCAGTTGGCCTTAATTCACCCCTCCACTTT; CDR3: CASSLGAVGLNSPLHF
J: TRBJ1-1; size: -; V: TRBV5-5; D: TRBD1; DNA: TGTGCCAGCAGCCCCCCGGGACAGGGTTACACTGAAGCTTTCTTT; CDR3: CASSPPGQGYTEAFF
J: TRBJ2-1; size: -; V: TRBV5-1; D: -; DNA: TGCGCCAGCAGCTTGGTTGGCGGGGTTTCCGGTGAGCAGTTCTTC; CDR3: CASSLVGGVSGEQFF
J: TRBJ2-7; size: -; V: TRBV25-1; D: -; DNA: TGTGCCAGCGCTCGAACGGGATCCAGTTCCTACGAGCAGTACTTC; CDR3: CASARTGSSSYEQYF
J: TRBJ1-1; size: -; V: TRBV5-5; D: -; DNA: TGTGCCAGCATTCAGGAGGACGGGAACACTGAAGCTTTCTTT; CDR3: CASIQEDGNTEAFF
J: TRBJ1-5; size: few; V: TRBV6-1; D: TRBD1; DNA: TGTGCCAGCAGGGAAGGAAGACAGGGTAGCAATCAGCCCCAGCATTTT; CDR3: CASREGRQGSNQPQHF
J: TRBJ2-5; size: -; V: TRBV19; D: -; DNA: TGTGCCAGTAGTTATGACAGCTACCAAGAGACCCAGTACTTC; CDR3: CASSYDSYQETQYF
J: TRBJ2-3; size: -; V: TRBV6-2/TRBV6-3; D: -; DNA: TGTGCCAGCAGTTATCCGGAGGGCACAGATACGCAGTATTTT; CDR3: CASSYPEGTDTQYF
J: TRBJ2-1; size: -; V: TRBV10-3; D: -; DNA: TGTGCCATCAGTGCAGCGGACTCCTACAATGAGCAGTTCTTC; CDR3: CAISAADSYNEQFF
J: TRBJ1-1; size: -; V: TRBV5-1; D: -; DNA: TGCGCCAGCAGCTTGGCCTCGGAGTCGGCGGTAGCTTTCTTT; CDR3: CASSLASESAVAFF
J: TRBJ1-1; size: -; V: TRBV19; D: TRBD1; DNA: TGTGCCAGTAGTACGCAGGGGGGATGGGGCACTGAAGCTTTCTTT; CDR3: CASSTQGGWGTEAFF
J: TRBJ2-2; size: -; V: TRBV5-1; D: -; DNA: TGCGCCAGCATGGAAAGGGGGGGAACCGGGGAGCTGTTTTTT; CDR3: CASMERGGTGELFF
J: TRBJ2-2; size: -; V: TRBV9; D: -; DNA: TGTGCCAGCAGCGTAGCGGGGAACTACGGCGGGGAGCTGTTTTTT; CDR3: CASSVAGNYGGELFF
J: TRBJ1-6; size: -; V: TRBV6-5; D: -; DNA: TGTGCCAGCAGTCAATTGGACAGCTCTAATTCACCCCTCCACTTT; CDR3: CASSQLDSSNSPLHF
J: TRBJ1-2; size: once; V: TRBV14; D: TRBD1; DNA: TGTGCCAGCAGCCGGGGACAGGGAATTTTTATGGACTATGGCTACACCTTC; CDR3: CASSRGQGIFMDYGYTF
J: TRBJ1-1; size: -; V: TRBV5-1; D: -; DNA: TGCGCCAGCAGCTTAAACAGCTTGAACACTGAAGCTTTCTTT; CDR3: CASSLNSLNTEAFF
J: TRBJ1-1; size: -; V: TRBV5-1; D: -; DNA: TGCGCCAGCAGCTTGTACAACAGCGGAAGAACTGAAGCTTTCTTT; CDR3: CASSLYNSGRTEAFF
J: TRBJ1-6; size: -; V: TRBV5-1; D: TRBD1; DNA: TGCGCCAGCAGCCGCACGGGACAGGGAAATTCACCCCTCCACTTT; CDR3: CASSRTGQGNSPLHF
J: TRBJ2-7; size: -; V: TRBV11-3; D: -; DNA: TGTGCCAGCAGCTTAGGTCCGGAGAGCTACGAGCAGTACTTC; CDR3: CASSLGPESYEQYF
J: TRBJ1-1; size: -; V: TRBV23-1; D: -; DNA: TGCGCCTTTAGGGGTCCCTTCCCCTACATGAACACTGAAGCTTTCTTT; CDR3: CAFRGPFPYMNTEAFF
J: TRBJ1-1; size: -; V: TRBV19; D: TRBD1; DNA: TGTGCCAGTAGTATAGGCAGGGGGCACACTGAAGCTTTCTTT; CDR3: CASSIGRGHTEAFF
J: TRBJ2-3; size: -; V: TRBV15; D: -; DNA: TGTGCCACCAGCAAAACTAGCACAGATACGCAGTATTTT; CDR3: CATSKTSTDTQYF
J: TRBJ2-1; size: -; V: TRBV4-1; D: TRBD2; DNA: TGCGCCAGCAGCCGGGGGGGACTATACAATGAGCAGTTCTTC; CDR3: CASSRGGLYNEQFF
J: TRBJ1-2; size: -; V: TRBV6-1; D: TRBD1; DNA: TGTGCCAGCAGTGAACCCGGGACAGGGGAAGGCTACACCTTC; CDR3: CASSEPGTGEGYTF
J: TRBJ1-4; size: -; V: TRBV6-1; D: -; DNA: TGTGCCAGCAGTGAATTCGGGAAGTTGAGGAAACTGTTTTTT; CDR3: CASSEFGKLRKLFF
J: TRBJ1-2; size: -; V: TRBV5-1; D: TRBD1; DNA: TGCGCCAGCAGCTACTCAGGGGGGCGTAATGGCTACACCTTC; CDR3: CASSYSGGRNGYTF
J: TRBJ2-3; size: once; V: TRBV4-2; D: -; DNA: TGTGCCAGCAGCCAAAGAAAGACAGGAGAATTCACAGATACGCAGTATTTT; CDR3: CASSQRKTGEFTDTQYF
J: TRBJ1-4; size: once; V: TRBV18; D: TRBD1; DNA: TGTGCCAGCTCACCGTCGTCCCCGCAGGGGGCAGTTAATGAAAAACTGTTTTTT; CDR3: CASSPSSPQGAVNEKLFF
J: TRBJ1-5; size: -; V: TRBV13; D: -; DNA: TGTGCCAGCAGCTCGGGGGGTAGCAATCAGCCCCAGCATTTT; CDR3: CASSSGGSNQPQHF
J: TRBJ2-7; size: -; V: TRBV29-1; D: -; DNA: TGCAGCGGTGGTGGGCTATACAGCGAGCAGTACTTC; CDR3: CSGGGLYSEQYF
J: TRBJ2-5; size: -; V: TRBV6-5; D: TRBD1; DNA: TGTGCCAGCAGGCGGACCGGGACAGACTGGACCCAGTACTTC; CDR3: CASRRTGTDWTQYF
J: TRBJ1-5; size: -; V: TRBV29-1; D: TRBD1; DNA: TGCAGCGGTACGACAGGGGGTGACGGGCCCCAGCATTTT; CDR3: CSGTTGGDGPQHF
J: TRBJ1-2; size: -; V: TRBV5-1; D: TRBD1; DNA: TGCGCCAGCAGCCTAACAGACAGGGAAGGCGGCTACACCTTC; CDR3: CASSLTDREGGYTF
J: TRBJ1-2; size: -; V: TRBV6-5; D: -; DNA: TGTGCCAGCAATGGGGGGTCCTATGGCTACACCTTC; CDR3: CASNGGSYGYTF
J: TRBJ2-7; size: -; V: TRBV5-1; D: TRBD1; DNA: TGCGCCAGCAGCGGGATGGGGACAGGGGCTCACGAGCAGTACTTC; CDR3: CASSGMGTGAHEQYF
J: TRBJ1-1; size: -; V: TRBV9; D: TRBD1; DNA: TGTGCCAGCAGCGCCTCCCGGACAGGGAAAAGGGTGCCTGAAGCTTTCTTT; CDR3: CASSASRTGKRVPEAFF
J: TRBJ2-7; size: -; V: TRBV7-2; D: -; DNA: TGTGCCAGCAGCTCACAGGGACCACCACTAGGCGAGCAGTACTTC; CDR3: CASSSQGPPLGEQYF
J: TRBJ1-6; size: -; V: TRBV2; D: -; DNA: TGTGCCAGCAAAGGTCAGGGCAATTCACCCCTCCACTTT; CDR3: CASKGQGNSPLHF
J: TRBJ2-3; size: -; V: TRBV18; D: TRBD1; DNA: TGTGCCAGCTCACCTAGACAGGGCGGCACAGATACGCAGTATTTT; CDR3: CASSPRQGGTDTQYF
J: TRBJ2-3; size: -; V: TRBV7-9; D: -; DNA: TGTGCCAGCAGCTTAGATCGCGGCACAGATACGCAGTATTTT; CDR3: CASSLDRGTDTQYF
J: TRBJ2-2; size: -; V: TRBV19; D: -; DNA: TGTGCCAGTGACGGGTTTTATCACACCGGGGAGCTGTTTTTT; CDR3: CASDGFYHTGELFF